The rows below give T cell receptor beta chains drawn from one sample of a study of T cell responses to AZD1222 COVID-19 vaccine. Using immunoSEQ multiplex PCR, the repertoire was profiled, and TCRdb retains in-frame clones only, with some absent. The sample contains some 86,000 clones, more than 70% of which appear only once. Sequencing was performed on peripheral blood, taken on day 0 of AZD1222 vaccination. The receptors shown here come from an adult in good health. The CDR3 runs from the conserved cysteine through the conserved F or W.

v_call cdr3_aa
TRBV19 CASREKVGNQPQHF
TRBV14 CASSQVAPNDRVGRRGEKLFF
TRBV11-2 CASSLVGSGGLDTQYF
TRBV28 CASPPRGKLGTEAFF
TRBV29-1 CSVLQGGNQPQHF
TRBV27 CASRGQNTDTQYF
TRBV5-1 CASSLSQGLETQYF
TRBV11-2 CASSLTGGEKLFF
TRBV7-9 CASSAGTGFYNSPLHF
TRBV18 CASSTDTGVNGYTF
TRBV3-1/TRBV3-2 CASSQGQKNQPQHF
TRBV3-1/TRBV3-2 CASSPWTGPNTGELFF
TRBV7-6 CASSPGRLTRTPSDYGYTF
TRBV4-1 CASSQDLGLRSSGTQYF
TRBV5-5 CASSSGQGKYNEQFF
TRBV19 CASSSPGRRTGELFF
TRBV6-5 CAITKQRQFF
TRBV12-5 CASGRAGTAFNYGYTF
TRBV3-1/TRBV3-2 CASSPGTGRYGYTF
TRBV3-1/TRBV3-2 CASSGTSDQPQHF
TRBV5-8 CASSRDIDNEQFF
TRBV27 CASSVQGIGNEQFF
TRBV28 CASSRDRYTGELFF
TRBV6-5 CASSYTQGAGETQYF
TRBV5-4 CASSLETGGDNEQFF
TRBV28 CASSPRTVNTGELFF
TRBV30 CAWSRSRDWGFGGELFF
TRBV5-1 CASSTLPELNTEAFF
TRBV3-1/TRBV3-2 CASSQGLGPNQPQHF
TRBV5-1 CASSYRGASTDTQYF
TRBV19 CASTLAPSYNEQFF
TRBV3-1/TRBV3-2 CASSQERQYNSPLHF
TRBV10-2 CASSEVVRTGFEDTQYF
TRBV7-2 CASSFDRGEYNEQFF
TRBV6-6 CASSYLHSNQPQHF
TRBV7-9 CASSLAGSPLHF
TRBV7-8 CASSLAGRGGWEGNQPQHF
TRBV5-4 CASSLEPLDHEQYF
TRBV10-3 CAISESGLAANTGELFF
TRBV5-4 CASSGLAERSSYNEQFF
TRBV13 CASSLGTGRTNTGELFF
TRBV5-4 CASSLAQERSGNTIYF
TRBV25-1 CASSDVWREGTDTQYF